This T cell receptor beta chain was recovered during a study of blood T cell repertoires in COVID-19. On the study more broadly: Sample material is recorded as cDNA or gDNA derived from T cells, B-cell-depleted T cells, or PBMCs.

Trimming left V 4 bases short and J 9 bases short, with 15 bases between. This CDR3 spans 13 amino acids. CDR1 WNHNN and CDR2 SYGVQD come from the germline V gene (reference sequence). Here immunoSEQ multiplex PCR was the method, and the copy in TCRdb shows in-frame clones only, minus some. The data show roughly 50,000 clones, with 85% seen just once and roughly a tenth held by the top ten. The sequence was collected from a human donor in a cohort sampled during active COVID-19. Sequences were obtained from peripheral blood. This sequence joins TRBV10-1 and TRBJ2-5, with D possibly being TRBD1 (5 bases). CDR3 nucleotide sequence: TGCGCCAGCAGTGGGGGCGCAAAAAAGGCCCAGTACTTC. Its translation is CASSGGAKKAQYF.